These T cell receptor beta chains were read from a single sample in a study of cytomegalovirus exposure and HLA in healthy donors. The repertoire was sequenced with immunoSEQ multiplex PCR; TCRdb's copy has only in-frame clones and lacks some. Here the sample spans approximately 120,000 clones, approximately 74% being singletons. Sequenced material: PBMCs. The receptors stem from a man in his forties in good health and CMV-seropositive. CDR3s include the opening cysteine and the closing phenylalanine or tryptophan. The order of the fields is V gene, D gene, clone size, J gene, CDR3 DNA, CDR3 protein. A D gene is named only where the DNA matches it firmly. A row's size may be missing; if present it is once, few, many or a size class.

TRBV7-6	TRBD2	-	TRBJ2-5	TGTGCCAGCAGCCTACTAGCGAGTGAGACCCAGTACTTC	CASSLLASETQYF
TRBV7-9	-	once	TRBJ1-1	TGTGCCAGCAGCCTGGTAGTAAACACTGAAGCTTTCTTT	CASSLVVNTEAFF
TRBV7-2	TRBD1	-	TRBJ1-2	TGTGCCAGCAGCTTAGGGGGGACAGCCTATGGCTACACCTTC	CASSLGGTAYGYTF
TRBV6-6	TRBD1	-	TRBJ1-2	TGTGCCAGCAGTGGGACCGGGACAGGGCCAATCTATGGCTACACCTTC	CASSGTGTGPIYGYTF
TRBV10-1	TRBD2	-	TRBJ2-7	TGCGCCAGCAGTGAGCAGACTAGCGGACGAACCTACGAGCAGTACTTC	CASSEQTSGRTYEQYF
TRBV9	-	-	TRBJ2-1	TGTGCCAGCAGCGACGACAAGAGTGAGCAGTTCTTC	CASSDDKSEQFF
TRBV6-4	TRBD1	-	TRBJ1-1	TGTGCCAGCAGAACCTCGACAGGGTTGGGCACTGAAGCTTTCTTT	CASRTSTGLGTEAFF
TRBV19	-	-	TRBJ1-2	TGTGCCAGTAGTCCCCACAGGGAGGGCTATGGCTACACCTTC	CASSPHREGYGYTF
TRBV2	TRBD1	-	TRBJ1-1	TGTGCCAGCAGTACCCGGGACAGAAACACTGAAGCTTTCTTT	CASSTRDRNTEAFF
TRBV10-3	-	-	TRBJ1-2	TGTGCCATCAGGCCCCTGGACAAAACCGATGGCTACACCTTC	CAIRPLDKTDGYTF
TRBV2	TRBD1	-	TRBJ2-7	TGTGCCAGCAGTGACCCGGGACAGGGGTACGAGCAGTACTTC	CASSDPGQGYEQYF
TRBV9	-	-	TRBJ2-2	TGTGCCAGCAGCGTAGGGAGGGGCGGCACCGGGGAGCTGTTTTTT	CASSVGRGGTGELFF
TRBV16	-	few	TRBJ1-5	TGTGCCAGCAGCCAGGCTGGGGCATATCAGCCCCAGCATTTT	CASSQAGAYQPQHF
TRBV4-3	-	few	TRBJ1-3	TGCGCCAGCAGCCAAGCAGGGTTGACCATATATTTT	CASSQAGLTIYF
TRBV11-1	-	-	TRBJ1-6	TGTGCCAGCAGCCTCCGGACAGAAAGCTCACCCCTCCACTTT	CASSLRTESSPLHF
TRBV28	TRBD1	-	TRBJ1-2	TGTGCCAGCAGTTTAGGACAGGGCACTAACTATGGCTACACCTTC	CASSLGQGTNYGYTF
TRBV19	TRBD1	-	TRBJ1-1	TGTGCCAGTAGTACCCTAAACAGGGGGCTCCCTGAAGCTTTCTTT	CASSTLNRGLPEAFF
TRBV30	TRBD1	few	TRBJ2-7	TGTGCCTGGAGTGTGCGGGACAGGGGTCACGAGCAGTACTTC	CAWSVRDRGHEQYF
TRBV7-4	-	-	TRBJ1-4	TGTGCCAGCAGCTCCCGGGGTGCAACTAATGAAAAACTGTTTTTT	CASSSRGATNEKLFF
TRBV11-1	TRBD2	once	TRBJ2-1	TGTGCCAGCAGCTTCCCCGGACTAGCGGGAGATCCTGAGCAGTTCTTC	CASSFPGLAGDPEQFF
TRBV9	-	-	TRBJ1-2	TGTGCCAGCAGCGCTGACGGGGGGAGGAGCTACTATGGCTACACCTTC	CASSADGGRSYYGYTF
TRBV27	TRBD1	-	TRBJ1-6	TGTGCCAGCAGGACAGGGGGATATAATTCACCCCTCCACTTT	CASRTGGYNSPLHF
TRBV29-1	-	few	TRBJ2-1	TGCAGCGTCGCAATAGATGAGCAGTTCTTC	CSVAIDEQFF
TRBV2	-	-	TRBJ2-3	TGTGCCAGCAGGAGGGATCAAGCCACAGATACGCAGTATTTT	CASRRDQATDTQYF
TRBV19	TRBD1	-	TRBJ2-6	TGTGCCAGTAGTATTGTGGGACAGCTAACTCTCTCTGGGGCCAACGTCCTGACTTTC	CASSIVGQLTLSGANVLTF
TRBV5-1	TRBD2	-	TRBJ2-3	TGCGCCAGCAGCTCGACTAGCGGGACGGATACGCAGTATTTT	CASSSTSGTDTQYF
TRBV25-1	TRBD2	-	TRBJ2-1	TGTGCCAGCAGTGAATATGGGACTAGCGTCTACAATGAGCAGTTCTTC	CASSEYGTSVYNEQFF
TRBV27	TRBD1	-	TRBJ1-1	TGTGCCAGCGGTAAACAGACAGGGAGGACTGAAGCTTTCTTT	CASGKQTGRTEAFF
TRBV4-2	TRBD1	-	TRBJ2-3	TGTGCCAGCAGCCAAGGGACAGGGGTGGAGTATTTT	CASSQGTGVEYF
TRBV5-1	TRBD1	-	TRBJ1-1	TGCGCCAGCAGCTATAAACCGGACAGGGTCACTGAAGCTTTCTTT	CASSYKPDRVTEAFF
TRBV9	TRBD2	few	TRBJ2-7	TGTGCCAGCAGCGTATTAAGTGGGAGGGGCGACGAGCAGTACTTC	CASSVLSGRGDEQYF
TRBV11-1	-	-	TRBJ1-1	TGTGCCAGCAGCTCTAGGCAAACGGGAAGGAGGGCTTTCTTT	CASSSRQTGRRAFF
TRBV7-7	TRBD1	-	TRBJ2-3	TGTGCCAGCAGCCGCCGGGACAGCCAGACAGATACGCAGTATTTT	CASSRRDSQTDTQYF
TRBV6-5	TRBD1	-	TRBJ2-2	TGTGCCAGCTGTCCGGGACAGGGAAGACCCGGGGAGCTGTTTTTT	CASCPGQGRPGELFF
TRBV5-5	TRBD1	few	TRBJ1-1	TGTGCCAGCAGCTTGGGACAGGGGAGGGCTTTCTTT	CASSLGQGRAFF
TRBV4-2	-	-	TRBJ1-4	TGTGCCAGCAGCCAAGATCCGGGTGGGGCAGGTAATGAAAAACTGTTTTTT	CASSQDPGGAGNEKLFF
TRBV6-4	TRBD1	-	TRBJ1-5	TGTGCCAGCAGTCAGACAGGGGGCAACAATCAGCCCCAGCATTTT	CASSQTGGNNQPQHF
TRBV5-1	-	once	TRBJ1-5	TGCGCCAGCAGCCCGGGACAAGTATCTAGCAATCAGCCCCAGCATTTT	CASSPGQVSSNQPQHF
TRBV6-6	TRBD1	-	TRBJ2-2	TGTGCCAGCACCAAGACAGGGGGTAGGACCGGGGAGCTGTTTTTT	CASTKTGGRTGELFF
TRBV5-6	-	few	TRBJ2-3	TGTGCCAGCAGCTTGGGACCACTAGGATCAGATACGCAGTATTTT	CASSLGPLGSDTQYF
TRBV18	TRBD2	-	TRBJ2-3	TGTGCCAGCTCACCCCCGGGACTAAGGTCAGATACGCAGTATTTT	CASSPPGLRSDTQYF
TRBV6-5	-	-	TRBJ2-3	TGTGCCAGCAGTTCCAAACTAGCTTTGGTTACAGATACGCAGTATTTT	CASSSKLALVTDTQYF
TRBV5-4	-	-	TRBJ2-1	TGTGCCAGCAGCTCGGGTCGGGTAGCGAAGTACAATGAGCAGTTCTTC	CASSSGRVAKYNEQFF
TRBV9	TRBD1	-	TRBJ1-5	TGTGCCAGCAGCGTTGGTCAGGGGGCTTACAATCAGCCCCAGCATTTT	CASSVGQGAYNQPQHF
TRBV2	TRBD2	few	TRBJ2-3	TGTGCCAGCAGTGAAGTCTCTAGCGGGGGGGTTTTCACGCAGTATTTT	CASSEVSSGGVFTQYF
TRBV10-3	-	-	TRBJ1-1	TGTGCCATCAGATTCGGGGGGCAAGGCACTGAAGCTTTCTTT	CAIRFGGQGTEAFF
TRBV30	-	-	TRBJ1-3	TGTGCCTGGGGGGAGACGGGAAGAACTGGAAACACCATATATTTT	CAWGETGRTGNTIYF
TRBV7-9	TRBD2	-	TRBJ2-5	TGTGCCAGCAGCTTGGCGGGGGTAGAGACCCAGTACTTC	CASSLAGVETQYF
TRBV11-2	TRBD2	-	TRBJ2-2	TGTGCCAGCAGCCTTACGACTAGCGGGGTTACCGGGGAGCTGTTTTTT	CASSLTTSGVTGELFF
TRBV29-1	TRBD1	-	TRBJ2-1	TGCAGCCAGACCGTCCCGGGACAGGGCAATGAGCAGTTCTTC	CSQTVPGQGNEQFF
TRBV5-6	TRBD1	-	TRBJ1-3	TGTGCCAGCAGCCGACCGGGACAGGCTTTCGGAAACACCATATATTTT	CASSRPGQAFGNTIYF
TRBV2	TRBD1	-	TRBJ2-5	TGTGCCGGGGGACAGGGGGCGGGGGAGCAGTACTTC	CAGGQGAGEQYF
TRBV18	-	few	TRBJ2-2	TGTGCCAGCTCACCTCAACAGGGTCCGAACACCGGGGAGCTGTTTTTT	CASSPQQGPNTGELFF